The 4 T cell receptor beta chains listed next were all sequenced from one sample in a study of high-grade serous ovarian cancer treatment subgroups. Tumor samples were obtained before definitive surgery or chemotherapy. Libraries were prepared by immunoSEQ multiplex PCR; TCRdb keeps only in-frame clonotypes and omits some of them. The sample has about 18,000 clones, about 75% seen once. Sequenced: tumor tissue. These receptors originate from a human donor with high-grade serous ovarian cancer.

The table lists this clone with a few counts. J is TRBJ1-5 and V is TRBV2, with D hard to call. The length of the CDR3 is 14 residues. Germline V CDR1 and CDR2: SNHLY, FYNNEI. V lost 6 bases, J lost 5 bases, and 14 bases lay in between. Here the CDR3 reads CASSQVLSYQPQHF. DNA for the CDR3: TGTGCCAGCAGCCAGGTTTTGAGTTATCAGCCCCAGCATTTT.

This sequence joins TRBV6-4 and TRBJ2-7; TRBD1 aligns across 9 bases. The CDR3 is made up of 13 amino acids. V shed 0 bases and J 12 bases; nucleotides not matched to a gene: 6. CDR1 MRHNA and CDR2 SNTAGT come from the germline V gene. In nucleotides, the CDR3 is TGTGCCAGCAGTGACTCCGGACAGGGGAGATTGTACTTC. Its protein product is CASSDSGQGRLYF.

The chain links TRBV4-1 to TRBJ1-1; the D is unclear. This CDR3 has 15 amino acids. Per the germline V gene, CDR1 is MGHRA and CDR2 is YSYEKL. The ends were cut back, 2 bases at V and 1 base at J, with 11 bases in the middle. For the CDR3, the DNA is TGCGCCAGCAGCCAAACCACAGAGACGAACACTGAAGCTTTCTTT. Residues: CASSQTTETNTEAFF.

The CDR3 nucleotides are TGTGCCAGCAGTTACGGCAGGGCCAAAAACATTCAGTACTTC. It is translated as CASSYGRAKNIQYF. The V gene is TRBV6-5, the J gene TRBJ2-4; the D is unclear. This CDR3 spans 14 amino acids. V lost 2 bases, J lost 1 base, and 6 bases lay in between. Germline CDR1 reads MNHEY; CDR2 reads SVGAGI.